The next 25 T cell receptor beta chains were all read from a single sample in a study of cytomegalovirus exposure and HLA in healthy donors. In the PCR, 60 Vbeta and 13 Jbeta primers were used. The repertoire was sequenced with immunoSEQ multiplex PCR; TCRdb's copy has only in-frame clones and lacks some. The top ten clones hold 6.5% to 9% of a sample with almost 90,000 clones, about 85% of them seen once. The sequencing input was PBMCs. The receptors derive from a man between 40 and 49 years old in good health and CMV-seropositive.

This clone came up once. The chain recombines TRBV19 with TRBJ2-1; a possible D gene is TRBD2 (6 bases). Germline CDR1 LNHDA, CDR2 SQIVND (reference sequence). The CDR3 covers 16 residues. Trimming removed 5 bases from V and 5 bases from J, with 19 bases in between. The chain's CDR3 is CASSWVFVGGNNEQFF. CDR3 coding DNA: TGTGCCAGTAGTTGGGTGTTTGTCGGGGGAAACAATGAGCAGTTCTTC.

This clone is medium-sized by share. J is TRBJ2-1 and V is TRBV5-1; the D is unclear. The V and J ends lost 7 bases and 3 bases respectively, with 14 bases between them. The CDR3 extends over 14 amino acids. CDR1 and CDR2 (germline): SGHRS, YFSETQ. CDR3 in amino acids: CASRGTVDYNEQFF. The CDR3 DNA reads TGCGCCAGCCGCGGAACGGTTGACTACAATGAGCAGTTCTTC.

The chain employs TRBV11-2 and TRBJ2-1; 7 bases match TRBD2. This CDR3 has 14 amino acids. V lost 2 bases and J lost 5; bases outside the gene matches: 3. CDR1 and CDR2 (germline): SGHAT, FQNNGV. CDR3 region: CASSLTSEHNEQFF. Here the CDR3 DNA reads TGTGCCAGCAGCTTAACTAGCGAACACAATGAGCAGTTCTTC.

CDR3 in amino acids: CASSSPDPGMSGELFF. The CDR3 coding sequence is TGTGCCAGCAGCTCGCCGGACCCGGGAATGAGCGGGGAGCTGTTTTTT. The J gene is TRBJ2-2, the V gene TRBV13, with D tentatively TRBD2 (5 bases). Between the trimmed V and J ends, which lost 4 bases and 7 bases, there was a span of 19 bases. Germline V gene data show CDR1 as PRHDT and CDR2 as FYEKMQ (reference sequence). The CDR3 runs to 16 residues.

The chain combines TRBV15 with TRBJ1-5, with 9 bases lining up with TRBD1. The junction had 4 bases not matched to a gene; V was cut back by 4 bases and J by 3 bases. There are 15 residues in the CDR3. The germline V gene encodes CDR1 LNHNV and CDR2 YYDKDF (reference sequence). The DNA for the CDR3 is TGTGCCACCAGCAAAGAACAGGGGGCCAATCAGCCCCAGCATTTT. This codes for CATSKEQGANQPQHF.

The chain combines TRBV15 with TRBJ2-1, with 13 bases lining up with TRBD2. Germline assignment: CDR1 LNHNV and CDR2 YYDKDF (reference sequence). With V trimmed by 0 bases and J by 4 bases, 3 bases remained unmatched. The CDR3 loop spans 17 amino acids. CDR3 nucleotide sequence: TGTGCCACCAGCAGAGACGGGACTAGCGGGGCATACAATGAGCAGTTCTTC. Translated: CATSRDGTSGAYNEQFF.

The chain combines TRBV5-1 with TRBJ2-7; 11 positions match TRBD2. The CDR3 totals 17 residues. V lost 0 bases, J lost 1 base, and 6 bases stayed unmatched. CDR1 SGHRS and CDR2 YFSETQ come from the germline V gene. This CDR3 reads CASSLVSGRAGSYEQYF. DNA of the CDR3: TGCGCCAGCAGCTTGGTTAGCGGGAGGGCTGGATCCTACGAGCAGTACTTC. Full variable domain (missing parts from reference TRBV5-1 and TRBJ2-7): KAGVTQTPRYLIKTRGQQVTLSCSPISGHRSVSWYQQTPGQGLQFLFEYFSETQRNKGNFPGRFSGRQFSNSRSEMNVSTLELGDSALYLCASSLVSGRAGSYEQYFGPGTRLTVT.

The chain joins TRBV28 to TRBJ2-2; perhaps TRBD1 as D (6 bases). The CDR3 extends over 14 amino acids. In germline, CDR1 is MDHEN, CDR2 SYDVKM. V was pared by 6 bases and J by 4 bases, with 12 bases between. CDR3 sequence: CASRPGTTTGELFF. The DNA of the CDR3 is TGTGCCAGCAGGCCCGGGACAACCACCGGGGAGCTGTTTTTT.

The genes are TRBV4-1 and TRBJ2-3; 7 bases agree with TRBD2. CDR3 size: 17 residues. CDR1 MGHRA and CDR2 YSYEKL come from the germline V gene. V lost 0 bases and J lost 2; bases outside the gene matches: 8. CDR3 DNA: TGCGCCAGCAGCCAAGATTTGGGGGGAGGGCACACAGATACGCAGTATTTT. It is translated as CASSQDLGGGHTDTQYF.

The chain uses TRBV4-1 and TRBJ2-3; TRBD2 matches 9 bases. Unmatched junction bases numbered 12, after V lost 5 bases and J lost 6 bases. Germline V lookup: CDR1 MGHRA, CDR2 YSYEKL. The CDR3 extends over 16 amino acids. This CDR3 is CASSNPGLARSDTQYF. CDR3 nucleotide sequence: TGCGCCAGCAGCAACCCGGGACTAGCAAGGAGCGATACGCAGTATTTT.

In nucleotides, the CDR3 is TGTGCCAGCAGCTTGCACAGGGCCCGCGGAGGTGAGCAGTTCTTC. Amino acids: CASSLHRARGGEQFF. The chain has TRBV7-8 and TRBJ2-1; D perhaps matches TRBD1 (6 bases). V gave up 3 bases and J gave up 9 bases, with 18 bases separating them. The CDR3 loop spans 15 amino acids. In germline, CDR1 is SGHVS, CDR2 FQNEAQ.

This clone was counted once. Within the sample, other DNA sequences also encode this same CDR3. The V call is TRBV7-2, the J call TRBJ1-1; D remains unclear. This CDR3 has 16 amino acids. Per germline, CDR1 SGHTA and CDR2 FQGNSA. The V and J ends lost 1 base and 0 bases respectively, with 12 bases between them. The CDR3: CASSLVSGDMNTEAFF. CDR3 nucleotide sequence: TGTGCCAGCAGCTTAGTATCAGGTGATATGAACACTGAAGCTTTCTTT.

The chain joins TRBV19 to TRBJ1-2, with D possibly matching TRBD1 (5 bases). Germline V CDR1 and CDR2: LNHDA, SQIVND (reference sequence). The ends were cut back, 3 bases at V and 5 bases at J, with 10 bases in the middle. The CDR3 has 13 residues. DNA of the CDR3: TGTGCCAGTAGTATGGGGCAGGTATATGGCTACACCTTC. Translated, it gives CASSMGQVYGYTF.

V gene TRBV9 combines with J gene TRBJ2-5; 8 nucleotides align to TRBD1. The V and J ends lost 0 bases and 1 base, in that order; junction bases with no gene match: 11. Germline V gene lookup returns CDR1 SGDLS and CDR2 YYNGEE. The CDR3 is 18 residues long. The DNA of the CDR3 is TGTGCCAGCAGCGTAGCCACAGGGGGGCTAGGGGCCCAAGAGACCCAGTACTTC. This sequence encodes CASSVATGGLGAQETQYF.

The chain couples TRBV27 to TRBJ2-2; 7 positions match TRBD1. Germline loops: CDR1 MNHEY, CDR2 SMNVEV (reference sequence). The CDR3 runs to 16 residues. V gave up 4 bases and J gave up 2 bases; unmatched junction bases: 7. The CDR3 region is CASSSPTGDNTGELFF. The CDR3 bases are TGTGCCAGCAGTTCACCTACAGGGGATAACACCGGGGAGCTGTTTTTT.

Note on this clone: At one of its ends the junction is not consistent with the germline gene, which may arise from a read error. The gene calls are TRBV6-1 and TRBJ1-4; a possible D gene is TRBD1 (6 bases). Germline V gene data show CDR1 as MNHNS and CDR2 as SASEGT. CDR3 length: 14 amino acids. The CDR3 is CASNEVQGNEKLFF. The CDR3 DNA is TGTGCCAGCAATGAAGTTCAGGGGAATGAAAAACTGTTTTTT.

The gene calls are TRBV7-2 and TRBJ1-1; 7 bases align to TRBD1. The J segment lost 0 bases and the V segment lost 3 bases, leaving 4 bases of the junction unmatched. The CDR3 consists of 15 residues. Germline assignment: CDR1 SGHTA and CDR2 FQGNSA. CDR3 nucleotides: TGTGCCAGCAGCTTCCGGGGGACAGTGAACACTGAAGCTTTCTTT. Residues: CASSFRGTVNTEAFF.

The J gene is TRBJ2-5, the V gene TRBV15, with 7 bases identical to TRBD1. J was trimmed by 4 bases and V by 3 bases; bases with no gene match: 11. This CDR3 is built from 16 residues. In germline, CDR1 is LNHNV, CDR2 YYDKDF (reference sequence). The CDR3 reads CATSRGLTGVVETQYF. The CDR3 bases are TGTGCCACCAGCAGGGGCCTTACAGGGGTGGTAGAGACCCAGTACTTC.

This rearrangement joins TRBV5-4 to TRBJ2-2; D may be TRBD2 (5 bases). Trimming cost V 1 base and J 0 bases, with 10 bases left between them. The CDR3 runs 16 residues. Germline CDR1 SGHNT, CDR2 YYREEE (reference sequence). CDR3 region: CASSLLAGSNTGELFF. DNA for the CDR3: TGTGCCAGCAGCTTGTTGGCGGGTTCGAACACCGGGGAGCTGTTTTTT.

The rearrangement links TRBV10-3 to TRBJ2-7, with TRBD1 matching over 8 bases. V lost 5 bases and J lost 0; bases outside the gene matches: 6. The germline gives CDR1 ENHRY, CDR2 SYGVKD. This CDR3 contains 15 residues. The CDR3 loop is CAISNRDRTSYEQYF. CDR3 DNA sequence: TGTGCCATCAGTAACCGGGACAGGACCTCCTACGAGCAGTACTTC.

The J gene is TRBJ1-2, the V gene TRBV6-1; D unclear. Germline V gene lookup returns CDR1 MNHNS and CDR2 SASEGT. This CDR3 has 14 residues. Trimming removed 2 bases at V and 6 bases at J, with 13 bases between. CDR3 bases: TGTGCCAGCAGTGAACTTGGACCGGGAGATGGCTACACCTTC. Encoded protein: CASSELGPGDGYTF.

The gene calls are TRBV14 and TRBJ1-2; no definite D call. The CDR3 contains 13 residues. V was clipped by 0 bases and J by 7 bases, with 9 bases between them. Germline lookup yields CDR1 SGHDN and CDR2 FVKESK. The CDR3 nucleotides are TGTGCCAGCAGCCAAGACCCGAGTCGTGGCTACACCTTC. Its protein product is CASSQDPSRGYTF.

V and J are TRBV6-5 and TRBJ1-2; D is possibly TRBD1 (5 bases). Per the germline V gene, CDR1 is MNHEY and CDR2 is SVGAGI. Between the trimmed V and J ends, which lost 4 bases and 5 bases, there was a span of 11 bases. The CDR3 extends over 13 amino acids. The DNA of the CDR3 is TGTGCCAGCAGTTGGGGGGTAAATTATGGCTACACCTTC. Translating it yields CASSWGVNYGYTF.

This clone came up a few times. The J gene is TRBJ2-7, the V gene TRBV30; a possible D gene is TRBD1 (5 bases). The CDR3 has 14 amino acids. Germline loops: CDR1 GTSNPN, CDR2 SVGIG (reference sequence). V lost 0 bases and J 6 bases, leaving 15 bases between the germline ends. The CDR3 reads CAWSVTARTGEQYF. For the CDR3, the DNA is TGTGCCTGGAGTGTGACAGCTAGGACGGGCGAGCAGTACTTC.

This clone was detected only once. The chain joins TRBV5-1 to TRBJ1-2; a weak D match, TRBD1 (5 bases). CDR1 is SGHRS and CDR2 is YFSETQ in the germline V gene. The CDR3 loop spans 14 amino acids. The V end was cut by 4 bases, the J end by 8 bases, with 18 bases between. The CDR3 DNA follows: TGCGCCAGCAGCCCCCTGGAGGGGCTGGGAGGCTACACCTTC. This sequence encodes CASSPLEGLGGYTF.